The present T cell receptor beta chain was sequenced within a study of CD8 T cells in ankylosing spondylitis. Per the germline V gene, CDR1 is MNHEY and CDR2 is SVGEGT. The CDR3 is made up of 13 amino acids. V lost 7 bases and J lost 4, with 14 bases in between. This clonotype appeared many times. What it binds is unknown. Each TCR beta library was made by quantitative 5'-RACE that incorporated molecular barcodes. Via MiXCR, TCRdb re-called the 5' RACE reads, giving one row per CDR3 protein. The sample holds roughly 90,000 distinct CDR3 sequences; about 8% are singletons and the top ten take around 10%. Study-wide results and limits: A TCR beta motif made of about 8 highly homologous variants seemed typical of ankylosing spondylitis blood. Disease-linked clones displayed a CD8+ phenotype and appeared relatively rarely in peripheral blood.

Material for sequencing was blood, either unsorted or a sorted T cell fraction (not recorded which). The chain employs TRBV6-2 or TRBV6-3 and TRBJ2-7, with D unclear. This sequence originates from a male donor with ankylosing spondylitis or in good health (not recorded which). The CDR3, as DNA: TGTGCCAGCACCCACCGAGTGGGATACGAGCAGTACTTC. It translates to CASTHRVGYEQYF.